The present TCR beta chain was sequenced within a study of graft-versus-host responses after intestinal transplantation. Overall study context: Each recipient received a multivisceral, liver-intestinal, or isolated intestinal graft. The whole recipient group had anti-thymocyte globulin induction followed by tacrolimus and steroids for around 3 years.

This CDR3 is built from 13 residues. Trimming removed 4 bases from V and 5 bases from J, with 12 bases in between. Germline values: CDR1 SEHNR, CDR2 FQNEAQ (reference sequence). Measured with immunoSEQ multiplex PCR; TCRdb has only the in-frame clones, and not every one. The table has about 45,000 clones, about 91% seen once. On this clone: The target antigen is unknown.

Study findings and constraints: GvH clones were identified in recipient marrow, with some first appearing in ileum or blood. The presence of high graft-versus-host to host-versus-graft clonal ratios in allografts characterized patients with graft-donor T cell macrochimerism.

The starting material was PBMCs, obtained 524 days after transplant. The chain uses TRBV7-9 and TRBJ2-7; the D gene is possibly TRBD2 (5 bases). The source of this sequence is a human patient who received an intestinal transplant, so some T cells may come from the graft donor. The CDR3 bases are TGTGCCAGCAGCTCACCTAGCCAGAACGAGCAGTACTTC. It is translated as CASSSPSQNEQYF.